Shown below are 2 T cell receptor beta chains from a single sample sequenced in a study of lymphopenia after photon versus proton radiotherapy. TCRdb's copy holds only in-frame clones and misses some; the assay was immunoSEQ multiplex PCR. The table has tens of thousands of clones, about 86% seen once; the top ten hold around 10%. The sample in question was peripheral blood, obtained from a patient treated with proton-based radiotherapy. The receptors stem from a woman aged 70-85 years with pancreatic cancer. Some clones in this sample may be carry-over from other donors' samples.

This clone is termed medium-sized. The CDR3 loop reads CASSLNRGANYGYTF. The CDR3, as DNA: TGTGCCAGCAGCTTAAACAGGGGAGCAAACTATGGCTACACCTTC. This chain links TRBV7-9 with TRBJ1-2, with 7 positions matching TRBD1. Germline CDR1 reads SEHNR; CDR2 reads FQNEAQ (reference sequence). Unmatched junction bases numbered 5, after V lost 2 bases and J lost 2 bases. CDR3 size: 15 residues.

The DNA for the CDR3 is TGCAGCGTCCCGGGACAGGGAGGTAACTATGGCTACACCTTC. It is translated as CSVPGQGGNYGYTF. The chain uses TRBV29-1 and TRBJ1-2; 9 nucleotides agree with TRBD1. Per germline, CDR1 SQVTM and CDR2 ANQGSEA. Trimming cost V 6 bases and J 1 base; bases outside gene matches: 6. The CDR3 has 14 amino acids.